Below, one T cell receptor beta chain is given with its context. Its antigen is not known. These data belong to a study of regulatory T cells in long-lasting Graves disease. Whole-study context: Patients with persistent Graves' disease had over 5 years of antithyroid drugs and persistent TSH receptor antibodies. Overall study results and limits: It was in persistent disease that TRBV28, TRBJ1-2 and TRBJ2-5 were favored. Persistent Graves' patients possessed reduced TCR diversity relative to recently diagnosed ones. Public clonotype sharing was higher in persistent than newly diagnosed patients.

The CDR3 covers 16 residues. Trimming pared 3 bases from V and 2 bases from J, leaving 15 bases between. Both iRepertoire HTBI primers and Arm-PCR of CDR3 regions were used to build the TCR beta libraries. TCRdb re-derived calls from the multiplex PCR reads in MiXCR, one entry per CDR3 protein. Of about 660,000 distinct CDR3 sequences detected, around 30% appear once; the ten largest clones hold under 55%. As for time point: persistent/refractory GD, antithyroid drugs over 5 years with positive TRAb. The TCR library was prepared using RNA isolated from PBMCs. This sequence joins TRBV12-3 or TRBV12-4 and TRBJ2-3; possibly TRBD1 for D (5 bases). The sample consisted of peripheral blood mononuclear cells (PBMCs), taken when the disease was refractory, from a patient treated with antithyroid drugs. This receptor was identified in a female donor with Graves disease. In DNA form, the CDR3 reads TGTGCCAGCAGTTTTAATTCGCTCAGGGACACAGATACGCAGTATTTT. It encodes CASSFNSLRDTDTQYF.